The 27 T cell receptor beta chains given below trace back to one sample, sequenced in a study of T-cell reconstitution after alpha-beta-depleted transplantation in children. Preparation of the TCRbeta library was carried out with unique molecular identifiers. TCRdb re-analysed the PCR reads in MiXCR, keeping a single row per CDR3 protein. The sample lists roughly 200,000 distinct CDR3 sequences, roughly a tenth seen once, with 28% in the top ten. Sequences were derived from PBMCs, sampled before TCRalphabeta/CD19-depleted stem cell transplant. These receptors came from a child younger than two with acute myeloid leukemia, due to receive a stem cell transplant.

About this clonotype: A read error may produce the germline difference seen at one junction end. The chain recombines TRBV20-1 with TRBJ2-2; TRBD1 might be the D (6 bases). CDR3 size: 18 residues. Germline-derived CDR1 and CDR2 are DFQATT and SNEGSKA (reference sequence). Here the CDR3 DNA reads TGCTGTGCCCAAACTACGGACAGTTACTTCGCGAACACCGGGGAGCTGTTTTTT. Translated: CCAQTTDSYFANTGELFF.

This clonotype was recorded many times. CDR3 region: CASSLGGYRENIQYF. The CDR3 DNA reads TGTGCCAGCAGCTTGGGTGGGTATAGGGAAAACATTCAGTACTTC. V and J are TRBV5-6 and TRBJ2-4, with no clear D. This CDR3 contains 15 residues. Germline V gene sequence: CDR1 SGHDT, CDR2 YYEEEE. Trimming stripped 0 bases from V and 5 bases from J, with 12 bases between.

Ten or more counts support this clonotype. This chain connects TRBV21-1 to TRBJ2-5; TRBD1, as called in the table, went unchecked against the DNA. TRBV21-1 is an annotated pseudogene. The CDR3 has 15 amino acids. The CDR3 DNA reads as TGTGCCAGCACGGGTCCCGAGGAGTCACAAGAGACCCAGTACTTC. Translated, it gives CASTGPEESQETQYF.

There are many counts of this clonotype. This chain uses TRBV6-4 with TRBJ2-3; 7 positions agree with TRBD2. The CDR3 consists of 15 residues. The trim removed 3 bases at V and 4 bases at J, leaving 7 bases unmatched. Germline assignment: CDR1 MRHNA and CDR2 SNTAGT. CDR3 loop: CASSEVASGADTQYF. The CDR3 DNA reads as TGTGCCAGCAGTGAGGTTGCTAGCGGCGCAGATACGCAGTATTTT.

V and J are TRBV4-1 and TRBJ2-1, with 9 bases that match TRBD2. V trimming: 2 bases; J trimming: 4 bases; junction bases outside the gene matches: 9. Germline V gives CDR1 MGHRA, CDR2 YSYEKL. CDR3 length: 17 residues. CDR3 nucleotide sequence: TGCGCCAGCAGCCAATACTTAGGACTAGCGCCTTACAATGAGCAGTTCTTC. This sequence encodes CASSQYLGLAPYNEQFF.

This clonotype was detected only a few times. The rearrangement joins TRBV27 to TRBJ2-7; D may be TRBD2 (6 bases). The CDR3 covers 15 residues. Trimming removed 8 bases from V and 4 bases from J, with 21 bases in between. The germline V gene has CDR1 MNHEY and CDR2 SMNVEV (reference sequence). CDR3 nucleotides: TGTGCCAGCGGTCTTCGGGGGAACCTAGGTTACGAGCAGTACTTC. Its protein is CASGLRGNLGYEQYF.

The chain recombines TRBV6-5 with TRBJ2-5; 8 bases fit TRBD2. V shed 5 bases and J 5 bases; nucleotides not matched to a gene: 16. CDR1 is MNHEY and CDR2 is SVGAGI in the germline V gene. The CDR3 totals 17 residues. The DNA of the CDR3 is TGTGCCAGCAGTCCTCCAGTACTAGCGGCTAGGAGGGAGACCCAGTACTTC. It translates to CASSPPVLAARRETQYF.

The CDR3 region has the DNA TGTGCCAGCAGCCTAAGGAACCGCGGAGATACGCAGTATTTT. Residues: CASSLRNRGDTQYF. This chain uses TRBV5-6 with TRBJ2-3; D is unclear. CDR3 length equals 14 residues. Trimming took 4 bases from V and 5 from J, leaving 14 bases between them. Germline V gives CDR1 SGHDT, CDR2 YYEEEE.

Many counts were recorded for this clonotype. The chain combines TRBV5-4 with TRBJ2-3, with 13 bases that match TRBD2. The CDR3 runs 14 residues. Germline CDR1 is SGHNT and CDR2 is YYREEE (reference sequence). J was trimmed by 6 bases and V by 9 bases; bases with no gene match: 7. The CDR3 spells CAIYSGLAGDTQYF. CDR3 in DNA: TGTGCCATCTATTCGGGACTAGCGGGGGATACGCAGTATTTT.

The table lists this clonotype with many counts. Its ends do not fully match the called genes, so a read error is possible. V gene TRBV6-1 combines with J gene TRBJ2-2; 8 positions agree with TRBD2. CDR1 MNHNS and CDR2 SASEGT come from the germline V gene. CDR3 length: 15 amino acids. CDR3 nucleotides: TGTGCCAGCAGGGAAGGCGGGGGGCACACCGGGGAGCTGTTTTTT. It encodes CASREGGGHTGELFF.

This clonotype was observed a handful of times. V usage is TRBV7-2 and J usage is TRBJ2-2, with TRBD1 matching over 7 bases. In germline, CDR1 is SGHTA, CDR2 FQGNSA. The CDR3 extends over 16 amino acids. V shed 2 bases and J 6 bases; nucleotides not matched to a gene: 9. This chain's CDR3 is CASSLNAGGLAGELFF. The DNA of the CDR3 is TGTGCCAGCAGCTTAAATGCAGGGGGATTGGCCGGGGAGCTGTTTTTT.

The table lists this clonotype with many counts. The chain recombines TRBV18 with TRBJ1-1; TRBD1 is a possible D gene (6 bases). The CDR3 is 14 amino acids. Trimming stripped 7 bases from V and 0 bases from J, with 12 bases between. Germline CDR1 is KGHSH and CDR2 is LQKENI. The CDR3 loop is CASLWGALNTEAFF. Here the CDR3 DNA reads TGTGCCAGCTTATGGGGGGCCCTGAACACTGAAGCTTTCTTT.

This clonotype occurred a few times. The chain carries TRBV7-9 and TRBJ2-2; 9 nucleotides match TRBD1. With 5 bases clipped from V and 7 bases from J, the junction kept 5 bases outside the gene matches. The CDR3 length is 14 residues. In germline, CDR1 is SEHNR, CDR2 FQNEAQ (reference sequence). CDR3 nucleotide sequence: TGTGCCAGCAGCCTTGGACAGGGGATCGGGGAGCTGTTTTTT. This translates into CASSLGQGIGELFF.

The V call is TRBV28, the J call TRBJ2-1, with 7 bases identical to TRBD2. The CDR3 extends over 13 amino acids. Germline CDR1 and CDR2: MDHEN and SYDVKM. J lost 8 bases, V lost 9 bases, and 10 bases had no gene match. In DNA, the CDR3 is TGTGCCAGGGGACCAGCGGGGTGGCATGAGCAGTTCTTC. Translating gives CARGPAGWHEQFF.

This clonotype was counted many times. The CDR3 bases are TGCGCCAGCAGCTTGGTGGGTTACACTGAAGCTTTCTTT. This codes for CASSLVGYTEAFF. The V call is TRBV5-1, the J call TRBJ1-1; D is unresolved. Trimming took 0 bases from V and 3 from J, leaving 6 bases between them. This CDR3 has 13 amino acids. Germline assignment: CDR1 SGHRS and CDR2 YFSETQ.

This clonotype was recorded at least ten times. The chain has TRBV15 and TRBJ1-4, with TRBD1 matching over 7 bases. The V gene end was trimmed by 0 bases and the J gene end by 8 bases; junction bases not matched to a gene: 18. The length of the CDR3 is 19 residues. The V gene's germline CDR1 is LNHNV and CDR2 YYDKDF (reference sequence). In DNA, the CDR3 is TGTGCCACCAGCAGAGATTACTCCCCTCAGGGGGGGAAAGGAGAAAAACTGTTTTTT. Translating gives CATSRDYSPQGGKGEKLFF.

This clonotype was seen repeatedly, ten times or more. V gene TRBV4-1 combines with J gene TRBJ1-4; 7 bases map to TRBD1. CDR1 MGHRA and CDR2 YSYEKL come from the germline V gene. The CDR3 is 16 residues long. V was pared by 0 bases and J by 8 bases, with 9 bases of the junction left unmatched. CDR3 in amino acids: CASSQDGKGGREKLFF. The CDR3 region has the DNA TGCGCCAGCAGCCAAGATGGGAAAGGGGGCCGCGAAAAACTGTTTTTT.

This clonotype was seen at least ten times. The rearrangement joins TRBV20-1 to TRBJ2-1; 10 bases map to TRBD2. Unmatched junction bases numbered 8, after V lost 4 bases and J lost 8 bases. Per the germline V gene, CDR1 is DFQATT and CDR2 is SNEGSKA (reference sequence). There are 14 residues in the CDR3. The CDR3 loop is CSATGTSARDEQFF. The CDR3 nucleotides are TGCAGTGCTACCGGGACTAGCGCGAGGGATGAGCAGTTCTTC.

This clonotype was detected many times. The genes are TRBV30 and TRBJ2-3; D remains unclear. CDR3 length: 12 residues. The ends were cut back, 3 bases at V and 4 bases at J, with 8 bases in the middle. CDR1 and CDR2 (germline): GTSNPN, SVGIG (reference sequence). The CDR3: CAWRTGSDTQYF. In nucleotides, the CDR3 is TGTGCCTGGAGGACCGGGTCAGATACGCAGTATTTT. Filled out from reference TRBV30 and TRBJ2-3, the complete variable domain reads SQTIHQWPATLVQPVGSPLSLECTVEGTSNPNLYWYRQAAGRGLQLLFYSVGIGQISSEVPQNLSASRPQDRQFILSSKKLLLSDSGFYLCAWRTGSDTQYFGPGTRLTVL.

This rearrangement joins TRBV18 to TRBJ1-3; a weak D match, TRBD1 (5 bases). The V gene lost 4 bases and the J gene lost 0 bases, with 13 bases spanning the gap. CDR1 KGHSH and CDR2 LQKENI come from the germline V gene. The CDR3 runs 16 residues. The CDR3 region has the DNA TGTGCCAGCTCACTGGGACCGGGAAGCTCTGGAAACACCATATATTTT. Translation gives CASSLGPGSSGNTIYF.

There are many counts of this clonotype. The chain joins TRBV11-2 to TRBJ1-1; 10 positions agree with TRBD1. J was trimmed by 6 bases and V by 4 bases; bases with no gene match: 5. This CDR3 spans 14 amino acids. Looked up from germline, CDR1 is SGHAT and CDR2 is FQNNGV. CDR3 nucleotide sequence: TGTGCCAGCAGCTCCCGGGACAGGGGTCCTGAAGCTTTCTTT. This codes for CASSSRDRGPEAFF.

The table lists this clonotype with many counts. The chain recombines TRBV10-3 with TRBJ2-3; maybe TRBD2 (5 bases). Germline loops: CDR1 ENHRY, CDR2 SYGVKD. The CDR3 spans 16 residues. With 2 bases removed from V and 7 bases from J, the gap between germline ends came to 19 bases. Written as DNA, the CDR3 is TGTGCCATCAGTGAGCCGAGTCGGGAAACATTAAATACGCAGTATTTT. It yields the protein CAISEPSRETLNTQYF.

This clonotype came up many times. The chain is built from TRBV6-5 and TRBJ2-6; 10 bases are a match to TRBD1. Germline loops: CDR1 MNHEY, CDR2 SVGAGI. J lost 6 bases, V lost 5 bases, and 10 bases had no gene match. This CDR3 is 17 amino acids long. CDR3 sequence: CASSHGTGVGLANVLTF. Written as DNA, the CDR3 is TGTGCCAGCAGTCACGGGACAGGGGTAGGGTTGGCCAACGTCCTGACTTTC.

This clonotype has at least ten counts. The chain couples TRBV5-1 to TRBJ2-7; 8 bases fit TRBD1. V dropped 5 bases and J dropped 0; count of bases not matched to a gene: 4. Germline assignment: CDR1 SGHRS and CDR2 YFSETQ. The CDR3 extends over 14 amino acids. The CDR3 coding sequence is TGCGCCAGCAGGCAGACAGGGGACTCCTACGAGCAGTACTTC. This sequence encodes CASRQTGDSYEQYF.

A note on this clonotype: A much larger clone lies a single base off, so this may be a read error. The chain links TRBV11-1 to TRBJ2-7; D is possibly TRBD1 (5 bases). The CDR3 runs 21 residues. CDR1 SGHAT and CDR2 FQDESV come from the germline V gene (reference sequence). Here the CDR3 DNA reads TGTTCCAGCAGCTTAGCCATTAGGGGTATGCAGGGTAGGGCAGAATCCTACGAGCAGTACTTC. This gives the protein CSSSLAIRGMQGRAESYEQYF.

Many counts were recorded for this clonotype. The chain recombines TRBV20-1 with TRBJ2-5, with D hard to call. V was cut by 6 bases and J by 1 base, with 12 bases left in between. Germline CDR1 and CDR2: DFQATT and SNEGSKA (reference sequence). The CDR3 length is 13 residues. The chain's CDR3 is CSAVLSLQETQYF. In DNA, the CDR3 is TGCAGTGCAGTCTTGTCCCTCCAAGAGACCCAGTACTTC.

This clonotype was seen many times. The chain employs TRBV28 and TRBJ1-6; D not resolved. V lost 4 bases, J lost 3 bases, and 10 bases lay in between. CDR3 length: 15 residues. The germline CDR1 and CDR2 sequences are MDHEN and SYDVKM. The CDR3 reads CASSSRAGYNSPLHF. The CDR3, as DNA: TGTGCCAGCAGTTCCCGGGCCGGCTATAATTCACCCCTCCACTTT.